The present TCR beta chain was sequenced within a study of T-cell memory formation after mild COVID-19. About the study: Largely donor-specific TCR clusters were found.

The CDR3 runs to 15 residues. Germline V gives CDR1 SGHRS, CDR2 YFSETQ. Unmatched junction bases numbered 6, after V lost 5 bases and J lost 3 bases. This clonotype was seen a handful of times. What it recognizes is unknown. Findings of the study overall: Whether second-wave clones peaking at day 37 were SARS-CoV-2 specific went unconfirmed. Among contracting clones, CD4+ were mainly CM/EM and CD8+ enriched in EMRA.

TCRdb re-called the 5' RACE reads with MiXCR, one entry per CDR3 protein. Seen here are 200,000 to 300,000 distinct CDR3 sequences, approximately 15% observed once, and the top ten hold under 25%. This TCR was recovered from a man younger than 35 who had mild COVID-19 (a few samples of this study predate the infection). Cell type and time point are not known. Sequenced sample: PBMCs or a T cell subset sorted from them (not recorded which). The V call is TRBV5-1, the J call TRBJ2-1; 9 bases are a match to TRBD1. CDR3 sequence reads: CASRPDRGFYNEQFF. CDR3 sequence (DNA): TGCGCCAGCAGACCTGACAGGGGGTTCTACAATGAGCAGTTCTTC.